The 27 T cell receptor beta chains below all came from one sample that was sequenced in a study of pediatric ulcerative colitis. Sequencing used immunoSEQ multiplex PCR; TCRdb keeps in-frame clones, though not all of them. The sample holds more than 40,000 clones; more than 60% are singletons and the top ten take 3% to 4.5%. During colonoscopy, one to two rectal pinch biopsies were collected. The specimen sequenced was gut tissue. The receptors come from a girl aged 10-17 years with moderate ulcerative colitis.

The chain combines TRBV10-3 with TRBJ2-3; D uncertain. Trimming shortened V by 5 bases and J by 0 bases, and 3 bases separated the two germline ends. Germline CDR1 and CDR2: ENHRY and SYGVKD. The CDR3 spans 12 residues. CDR3: CAISMSTDTQYF. As DNA, the CDR3 is TGTGCCATCAGTATGAGCACAGATACGCAGTATTTT.

This chain links TRBV11-3 with TRBJ2-2, with 8 bases aligning to TRBD1. J lost 4 bases, V lost 7 bases, and 11 bases had no gene match. The CDR3 has 16 amino acids. Germline V gene sequence: CDR1 SGHNT, CDR2 YENEEA. CDR3 in amino acids: CASMWGATGVTGELFF. The CDR3 DNA follows: TGTGCCAGCATGTGGGGGGCGACAGGGGTCACCGGGGAGCTGTTTTTT.

This clone was picked up one time. The chain links TRBV9 to TRBJ1-4, with 7 bases that match TRBD1. This CDR3 is 15 amino acids long. The junction had 5 bases not matched to a gene; V was cut back by 5 bases and J by 1 base. CDR1 and CDR2 (germline): SGDLS, YYNGEE. CDR3 amino acids: CASSPGGGTNEKLFF. For the CDR3, the DNA is TGTGCCAGCAGTCCAGGGGGTGGAACTAATGAAAAACTGTTTTTT.

This clone turned up a few times. The chain couples TRBV14 to TRBJ1-1; D unresolved. The CDR3 covers 13 residues. V lost 4 bases, J lost 0 bases, and 6 bases lay in between. Germline loops: CDR1 SGHDN, CDR2 FVKESK. As DNA, the CDR3 is TGTGCCAGCAGCCCCGGACTGAACACTGAAGCTTTCTTT. It encodes CASSPGLNTEAFF.

The chain combines TRBV19 with TRBJ2-3, with D perhaps matching TRBD2 (5 bases). Trimming stripped 2 bases from V and 4 bases from J, with 13 bases between. Germline CDR1 and CDR2: LNHDA and SQIVND (reference sequence). This CDR3 has 15 residues. The CDR3 DNA is TGTGCCAGTAGTATATCCCCGGACTGGGCAGATACGCAGTATTTT. It translates to CASSISPDWADTQYF.

This rearrangement joins TRBV9 to TRBJ2-7; weak D call: TRBD1 (5 bases). The CDR3 consists of 14 residues. CDR1 is SGDLS, CDR2 YYNGEE, per germline. V lost 0 bases and J lost 2, with 9 bases in between. CDR3 sequence (DNA): TGTGCCAGCAGCGTAGGACAGAACCCCTACGAGCAGTACTTC. Translating gives CASSVGQNPYEQYF.

This clone has more than one count but fewer than ten. The chain has TRBV2 and TRBJ2-4, with a tentative D call TRBD2 (6 bases). The germline V gene encodes CDR1 SNHLY and CDR2 FYNNEI. The length of the CDR3 is 17 residues. V lost 5 bases to trimming and J lost 5 bases, with 22 bases between them. The CDR3 DNA reads as TGTGCCAGCAGTAAATGGAACGGGAGCCCGGGCGAAAACATTCAGTACTTC. It encodes CASSKWNGSPGENIQYF.

This chain links TRBV5-1 with TRBJ1-2; 7 nucleotides align to TRBD1. CDR3 length: 14 residues. The V gene end was trimmed by 4 bases and the J gene end by 4 bases; junction bases not matched to a gene: 7. CDR1 and CDR2 from the germline V gene are SGHRS and YFSETQ. The CDR3 here is CASSMDTGAYGYTF. CDR3 DNA: TGCGCCAGCAGCATGGACACAGGGGCCTATGGCTACACCTTC.

This clone was detected only a few times. V gene TRBV18 combines with J gene TRBJ1-2; D call uncertain. From germline, CDR1 is KGHSH and CDR2 LQKENI. This CDR3 has 11 amino acids. Trimming removed 4 bases at V and 3 bases at J, with 3 bases between. As DNA, the CDR3 is TGTGCCAGCTCACGAGACTATGGCTACACCTTC. It yields the protein CASSRDYGYTF.

This chain uses TRBV5-8 with TRBJ2-1; 10 bases agree with TRBD2. Germline V gene sequence: CDR1 SGHTS, CDR2 YDEGEE. The length of the CDR3 is 14 residues. Trimming cost V 10 bases and J 3 bases; bases outside gene matches: 7. CDR3 residues: CAGERGGVYNEQFF. CDR3 sequence (DNA): TGTGCCGGCGAGCGGGGGGGCGTCTACAATGAGCAGTTCTTC.

The rearrangement uses TRBV6-6 and TRBJ1-5; TRBD1 aligns across 7 bases. Germline CDR1 is MNHNY and CDR2 is SVGAGI (reference sequence). The CDR3 is 16 residues long. Germline trimming cut 5 bases from V and 3 bases from J; bases unmatched to any gene: 10. The chain's CDR3 is CASSSRSTGLNQPQHF. Here the CDR3 DNA reads TGTGCCAGCAGTAGTAGATCGACAGGGCTCAATCAGCCCCAGCATTTT.

This sequence joins TRBV7-2 and TRBJ2-7; no clear D. V was cut by 1 base and J by 3 bases, with 13 bases left in between. The germline gives CDR1 SGHTA, CDR2 FQGNSA. CDR3 length equals 15 residues. The CDR3 here is CASSLGPRPFYEQYF. The DNA for the CDR3 is TGTGCCAGCAGCTTAGGTCCCAGACCTTTCTACGAGCAGTACTTC. Full variable domain (rest looked up from reference TRBV7-2 and TRBJ2-7): GAGVSQSPSNKVTEKGKDVELRCDPISGHTALYWYRQSLGQGLEFLIYFQGNSAPDKSGLPSDRFSAERTGGSVSTLTIQRTQQEDSAVYLCASSLGPRPFYEQYFGPGTRLTVT.

This clone has only a few counts. V usage is TRBV5-5 and J usage is TRBJ1-5, with D possibly matching TRBD1 (6 bases). Germline CDR1 reads SGHKS; CDR2 reads YYEKEE (reference sequence). With 3 bases removed from V and 4 bases from J, the gap between germline ends came to 11 bases. CDR3 size: 14 residues. The CDR3: CASSSYQGNQPQHF. CDR3 bases: TGTGCCAGCAGCTCGTACCAGGGGAATCAGCCCCAGCATTTT.

This clone showed up just a few times. The chain joins TRBV7-2 to TRBJ1-3; D remains ambiguous. The germline V gene has CDR1 SGHTA and CDR2 FQGNSA. V lost 0 bases and J lost 0, with 9 bases in between. The CDR3 runs 16 residues. CDR3 sequence: CASSLAAGISGNTIYF. Here the CDR3 DNA reads TGTGCCAGCAGCTTAGCGGCGGGGATCTCTGGAAACACCATATATTTT.

This chain connects TRBV19 to TRBJ2-7, with 7 bases fitting TRBD2. V lost 3 bases, J lost 1 base, and 3 bases stayed unmatched. The CDR3 is 14 amino acids. Germline V lookup: CDR1 LNHDA, CDR2 SQIVND (reference sequence). The CDR3 bases are TGTGCCAGTAGTATCAGGGAGGGGTCCTACGAGCAGTACTTC. As protein: CASSIREGSYEQYF.

This clone was seen a handful of times. The chain is built from TRBV30 and TRBJ1-2; unclear D gene. This CDR3 contains 12 residues. CDR1 and CDR2 from the germline V gene are GTSNPN and SVGIG (reference sequence). Trimming shortened V by 4 bases and J by 4 bases, and 10 bases separated the two germline ends. CDR3 nucleotides: TGTGCCTGGACTGTGGGATCCTATGGCTACACCTTC. Encoded protein: CAWTVGSYGYTF.

The table lists this clone with a few counts. V usage is TRBV19 and J usage is TRBJ1-1; D is uncertain. V gave up 7 bases and J gave up 10 bases, with 16 bases separating them. The CDR3 has 12 residues. Germline values: CDR1 LNHDA, CDR2 SQIVND (reference sequence). Written as DNA, the CDR3 is TGTGCCAGTACCCATACCCGACGGGGAGCTTTCTTT. It translates to CASTHTRRGAFF. Supplemented by reference TRBV19 and TRBJ1-1, the full variable domain reads DGGITQSPKYLFRKEGQNVTLSCEQNLNHDAMYWYRQDPGQGLRLIYYSQIVNDFQKGDIAEGYSVSREKKESFPLTVTSAQKNPTAFYLCASTHTRRGAFFGQGTRLTVV.

V gene TRBV10-2 combines with J gene TRBJ2-5; TRBD1 matches 7 bases. This CDR3 has 14 amino acids. Germline values: CDR1 WSHSY, CDR2 SAAADI. Trimming cost V 3 bases and J 5 bases; bases outside gene matches: 6. CDR3 amino acids: CASSERGRVETQYF. The CDR3 DNA is TGCGCCAGCAGTGAAAGGGGGCGCGTTGAGACCCAGTACTTC.

The chain has TRBV19 and TRBJ2-5, with 8 nucleotides matching TRBD2. The CDR3 is 17 amino acids. Trimming at V came to 3 bases and at J to 1 base, leaving 10 bases not matched to a gene. Germline V lookup: CDR1 LNHDA, CDR2 SQIVND (reference sequence). The CDR3 nucleotides are TGTGCCAGTAGTATCACCCTACTAGCGGAGCTCCAAGAGACCCAGTACTTC. Translating it yields CASSITLLAELQETQYF.

This clone was observed a few times. The V call is TRBV7-8, the J call TRBJ1-2; D unresolved. CDR3 length equals 13 residues. Germline values: CDR1 SGHVS, CDR2 FQNEAQ. V lost 5 bases to trimming and J lost 6 bases, with 13 bases between them. This chain's CDR3 is CASSLTSAHGYTF. In DNA, the CDR3 is TGTGCCAGCAGCCTAACATCCGCTCATGGCTACACCTTC.

The chain employs TRBV19 and TRBJ1-2; D is perhaps TRBD1 (5 bases). The V and J ends lost 2 bases and 2 bases respectively, with 6 bases between them. Looked up from germline, CDR1 is LNHDA and CDR2 is SQIVND (reference sequence). The CDR3 extends over 13 amino acids. This CDR3 reads CASSISGNYGYTF. The CDR3 bases are TGTGCCAGTAGTATATCAGGGAACTATGGCTACACCTTC.

The chain has TRBV18 and TRBJ2-3; D gene uncertain. Germline V gene sequence: CDR1 KGHSH, CDR2 LQKENI. V lost 2 bases to trimming and J lost 2 bases, with 11 bases between them. The CDR3 has 15 residues. CDR3 amino acids: CASSPWSPNTDTQYF. The CDR3 DNA is TGTGCCAGCTCACCATGGTCACCAAACACAGATACGCAGTATTTT.

This chain uses TRBV5-1 with TRBJ2-7; 9 bases map to TRBD1. Germline V gene data show CDR1 as SGHRS and CDR2 as YFSETQ. The CDR3 is 15 amino acids. Trimming at V came to 4 bases and at J to 0 bases, leaving 5 bases not matched to a gene. In nucleotides, the CDR3 is TGCGCCAGCAGCCAAGGGACAGGGCCCTCCTACGAGCAGTACTTC. Amino acids: CASSQGTGPSYEQYF.

This chain connects TRBV18 to TRBJ1-4; D is perhaps TRBD1 (6 bases). This CDR3 has 16 amino acids. The germline gives CDR1 KGHSH, CDR2 LQKENI. V was shortened by 1 base and J by 8 bases, with 17 bases between the two germline ends. The CDR3 sequence: CASSPLMTGTQEKLFF. DNA of the CDR3: TGTGCCAGCTCACCACTCATGACGGGGACACAAGAAAAACTGTTTTTT.

This rearrangement joins TRBV12-5 to TRBJ2-7, with D tentatively TRBD2 (6 bases). This CDR3 has 13 residues. V lost 8 bases, J lost 3 bases, and 14 bases lay in between. From germline, CDR1 is LGHNT and CDR2 FRNRAP. CDR3 DNA: TGTGCTAGTCGGACAAAGGAGGGCTACGAGCAGTACTTC. Amino acid sequence: CASRTKEGYEQYF.

As regards this clone: One junction end does not reproduce the germline sequence, and a read error may be involved. The chain links TRBV2 to TRBJ2-7; D ambiguous. The CDR3 sequence is 11 residues long. CDR1 and CDR2 (germline): SNHLY, FYNNEI. CDR3 DNA: TGTGCCAGCAGTGAGGTGGCGCTTGTGGAGTTC. Translated, it gives CASSEVALVEF.

About this clone: Other nucleotide sequences in the sample specify the same CDR3. The V and J genes are TRBV5-1 and TRBJ2-2; 12 nucleotides agree with TRBD2. V gave up 4 bases and J gave up 0 bases; unmatched junction bases: 1. Germline-derived CDR1 and CDR2 are SGHRS and YFSETQ. This CDR3 comprises 16 residues. Written as DNA, the CDR3 is TGCGCCAGCAGCCGGACTAGCGGGACGAACACCGGGGAGCTGTTTTTT. Encoded protein: CASSRTSGTNTGELFF.